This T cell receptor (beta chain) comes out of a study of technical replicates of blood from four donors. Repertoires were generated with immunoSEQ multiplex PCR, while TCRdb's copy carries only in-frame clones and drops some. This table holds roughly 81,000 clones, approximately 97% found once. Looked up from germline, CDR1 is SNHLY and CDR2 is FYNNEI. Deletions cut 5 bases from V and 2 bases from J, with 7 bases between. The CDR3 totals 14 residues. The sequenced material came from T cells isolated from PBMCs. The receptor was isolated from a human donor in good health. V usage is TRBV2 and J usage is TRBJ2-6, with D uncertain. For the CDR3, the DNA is TGTGCCAGCAGTCGGGTTCCTGGGGCCAACGTCCTGACTTTC. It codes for CASSRVPGANVLTF.